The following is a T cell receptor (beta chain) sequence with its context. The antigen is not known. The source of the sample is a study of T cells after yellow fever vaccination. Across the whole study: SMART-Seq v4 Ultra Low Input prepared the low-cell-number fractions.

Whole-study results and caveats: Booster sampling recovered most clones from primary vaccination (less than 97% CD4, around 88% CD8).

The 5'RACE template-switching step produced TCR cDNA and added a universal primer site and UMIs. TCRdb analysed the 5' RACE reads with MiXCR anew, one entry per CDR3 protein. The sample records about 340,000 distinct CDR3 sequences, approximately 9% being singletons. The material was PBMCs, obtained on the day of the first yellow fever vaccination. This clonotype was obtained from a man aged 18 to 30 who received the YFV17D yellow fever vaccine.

In nucleotides, the CDR3 is TGCGCCAGCAGCCAAGATCCTTCGTCTACAGATACGCAGTATTTT. Translated, it gives CASSQDPSSTDTQYF. The chain carries TRBV4-3 and TRBJ2-3, with no clear D. Trimming removed 0 bases from V and 3 bases from J, with 10 bases in between. Germline CDR1 reads LGHNA; CDR2 reads YSLEER. This CDR3 is 15 amino acids long.